The rows below give T cell receptor beta chains drawn from one sample of a study of vaccination effects on CD4 cells after COVID-19. Only in-frame clones appear in the TCRdb table, and some are missing; sequencing was by immunoSEQ multiplex PCR. The sample contains fewer than 55,000 clones, 60% to 80% of which appear only once. Their cognate antigens are unknown. The sample in question was CD4+ T cells from PBMCs cultured with HCoV-OC43 spike peptides, obtained before COVID-19 vaccination. These receptors all come from a human donor who received a COVID-19 vaccine. Each CDR3 is given with its conserved first and last residue. The order of the fields is clone size, J gene, V gene, D gene, CDR3 DNA, CDR3 protein. A D gene is named only where the DNA matches it firmly. Clone sizes are given selectively: once, few, many, or a class where the clone is expanded.

>NA|TRBJ2-3|TRBV7-2|TRBD2
TGTGCCAGCAGACCGGGGGGGGGCACAGATACGCAGTATTTT
CASRPGGGTDTQYF
>NA|TRBJ1-1|TRBV5-1|NA
TGCGCCAGCAGCTTGGGACAGCAAAATATTATGAACACTGAAGCTTTCTTT
CASSLGQQNIMNTEAFF
>NA|TRBJ1-4|TRBV11-2|TRBD1
TGTGCCAGCAGCTTTCCGGGACAGGAAAAACTGTTTTTT
CASSFPGQEKLFF
>NA|TRBJ2-3|TRBV9|TRBD2
TGTGCCAGCAGCGTAGGTAAGCGGGGCGCGGTAGATACGCAGTATTTT
CASSVGKRGAVDTQYF
>NA|TRBJ1-1|TRBV27|NA
TGTGCCAGCAGTGTCCTTATGGAGACTGAAGCTTTCTTT
CASSVLMETEAFF
>NA|TRBJ1-4|TRBV24-1|TRBD1
TGTGCCACCAGTGATCCGGGACAGGGGGGTGAAAAACTGTTTTTT
CATSDPGQGGEKLFF
>NA|TRBJ2-1|TRBV30|TRBD1
TGTGCCTCCATACCCGACAGGGGTGTCAATGAGCAGTTCTTC
CASIPDRGVNEQFF
>few|TRBJ2-5|TRBV28|NA
TGTGCCAGCAGTTTACCCCAAGAGACCCAGTACTTC
CASSLPQETQYF
>NA|TRBJ2-5|TRBV18|NA
TGTGCCAGCTCACCACAGGGCTTTGGGGAGACCCAGTACTTC
CASSPQGFGETQYF
>NA|TRBJ2-5|TRBV7-3|TRBD2
TGTGCCAGCAGCCCCCGTGATAATAGCGGGGGCCGTTACCAAGAGACCCAGTACTTC
CASSPRDNSGGRYQETQYF
>NA|TRBJ1-2|TRBV4-1|TRBD1
TGCGCCAGCAGCCAGAGACAGGGCCCTAACTATGGCTACACCTTC
CASSQRQGPNYGYTF
>once|TRBJ1-3|TRBV12-3/TRBV12-4|NA
TGTGCCAGCAGCCCAGGTTCTGGAAACACCATATATTTT
CASSPGSGNTIYF
>NA|TRBJ1-1|TRBV6-6|TRBD1
TGTGCCAGCAGTCGATCCCGGGACAGGGTGCACACTGAAGCTTTCTTT
CASSRSRDRVHTEAFF
>NA|TRBJ2-5|TRBV7-3|NA
TGTGCCAGCAGCTTAACGGCGGGGGCGGAGGGGGAGACCCAGTACTTC
CASSLTAGAEGETQYF
>NA|TRBJ2-2|TRBV5-4|TRBD1
TGTGCCAGCAGCAAAAGACAGGGATCCACCGGGGAGCTGTTTTTT
CASSKRQGSTGELFF
>NA|TRBJ2-2|TRBV7-3|TRBD2
TGTGCCAGCAGCTTAGAAAGGGCTAGCGGGCGAAACACCGGGGAGCTGTTTTTT
CASSLERASGRNTGELFF
>NA|TRBJ1-1|TRBV28|NA
TGTGCCAGCAGTTCGGGGGGGGCAGTCACTGAAGCTTTCTTT
CASSSGGAVTEAFF
>NA|TRBJ1-1|TRBV18|NA
TGTGCCAGCTCACCATTTGGGGAATCAGCTGAAGCTTTCTTT
CASSPFGESAEAFF
>NA|TRBJ1-6|TRBV19|NA
TGTGCCAGTAGTAGGGGGGGAAATTCACCCCTCCACTTT
CASSRGGNSPLHF
>few|TRBJ2-5|TRBV9|TRBD2
TGTGCCAGCAGCGGGGGACTAGCGGGGGGAGAGGTAGAGACCCAGTACTTC
CASSGGLAGGEVETQYF
>few|TRBJ1-1|TRBV18|NA
TGTGCCAGCTCATCCTACAGGGTTGAGACTGAAGCTTTCTTT
CASSSYRVETEAFF
>NA|TRBJ2-5|TRBV7-3|TRBD2
TGTGCCAGCAGCTCGGCGGGGGGCCAGGAGACCCAGTACTTC
CASSSAGGQETQYF
>NA|TRBJ2-5|TRBV9|TRBD1
TGTGCCAGCAGCGTGGGGACAGGGGGAGCGGAGACCCAGTACTTC
CASSVGTGGAETQYF
>NA|TRBJ2-2|TRBV5-1|TRBD2
TGCGCCAGCAGCTCCACCGGGACTACGGCCGGGGAGCTGTTTTTT
CASSSTGTTAGELFF
>NA|TRBJ2-1|TRBV3-1/TRBV3-2|TRBD1
TGTGCCAGCAGACGACAGGGCAATGAGCAGTTCTTC
CASRRQGNEQFF
>NA|TRBJ2-1|TRBV6-4|NA
TGTGCCAGCGCCCCCGGACCGGGACGGGAATTGGTTGAGCAGTTCTTC
CASAPGPGRELVEQFF
>NA|TRBJ1-5|TRBV6-1|NA
TGTGCCAGCAGTGAAGCAGTAAGCAATCAGCCCCAGCATTTT
CASSEAVSNQPQHF
>NA|TRBJ2-5|TRBV18|TRBD1
TGTGCCAGCTCACCGAATGCCGGGACAGGGGGTCAAGAGACCCAGTACTTC
CASSPNAGTGGQETQYF
>NA|TRBJ1-4|TRBV11-2|TRBD1
TGTGCCAGCAGCTTTACGGGACAGGCGACAGAAAAACTGTTTTTT
CASSFTGQATEKLFF
>few|TRBJ2-2|TRBV5-1|NA
TGCGCCAGCAGCCTCAGGGTGGACACCGGGGAGCTGTTTTTT
CASSLRVDTGELFF
>NA|TRBJ2-2|TRBV19|TRBD1
TGTGCCAGTAGGGCGCGGCAGGGGGCGAACACCGGGGAGCTGTTTTTT
CASRARQGANTGELFF
>NA|TRBJ1-2|TRBV6-5|NA
TGTGCCAGCAGTTACTCAGGGACGGTCTATGGCTACACCTTC
CASSYSGTVYGYTF
>NA|TRBJ2-2|TRBV27|NA
TGTGCCAGCAGTTTATCCAGTAACACCGGGGAGCTGTTTTTT
CASSLSSNTGELFF
>once|TRBJ1-6|TRBV2|TRBD1
TGTGCCAGCAGCCACTTAATGACAGGGTTAATTTCTTCACCCCTCCACTTT
CASSHLMTGLISSPLHF
>NA|TRBJ2-2|TRBV7-9|NA
TGTGCCAGCAGCTTCGGGACGGGGAACACCGGGGAGCTGTTTTTT
CASSFGTGNTGELFF
>NA|TRBJ1-2|TRBV24-1|NA
TGTGCCACCAGTGATTATAGGGTCCACTATGGCTACACCTTC
CATSDYRVHYGYTF
>few|TRBJ2-3|TRBV10-3|TRBD2
TGTGCCATCAGTGAGTCGACTTTCAAGACTAGCGGGGTGAGGGATACGCAGTATTTT
CAISESTFKTSGVRDTQYF
>once|TRBJ1-4|TRBV19|TRBD1
TGTGCCAGTATGGGGACAGGGAGGGATGAAAAACTGTTTTTT
CASMGTGRDEKLFF
>NA|TRBJ2-5|TRBV6-5|NA
TGTGCCAGCAGCCCCGAGCCGGGCACCCAAGAGACCCAGTACTTC
CASSPEPGTQETQYF
>NA|TRBJ1-2|TRBV30|NA
TGTGCCTGGTCGACAGAGCCCGTTTTCTATGGCTACACCTTC
CAWSTEPVFYGYTF
>NA|TRBJ1-2|TRBV7-9|NA
TGTGCCAGCAGCTCCCATCTTGGCGGCCTTCTCTCGGACTATGGCTACACCTTC
CASSSHLGGLLSDYGYTF
>NA|TRBJ2-1|TRBV19|TRBD2
TGTGCCAGTAGCCCTAGCGGGGGGGGGTCCTACAATGAGCAGTTCTTC
CASSPSGGGSYNEQFF
>NA|TRBJ1-2|TRBV19|NA
TGTGCCAGTAGTCCCCCGGACCGACCTAACTATGGCTACACCTTC
CASSPPDRPNYGYTF
>NA|TRBJ1-5|TRBV19|TRBD1
TGTGCCAGTAGCAAGCTAGGGACAGGGTTATCAAGCAATCAGCCCCAGCATTTT
CASSKLGTGLSSNQPQHF
>once|TRBJ2-1|TRBV30|TRBD2
TGTGCCTGGAATGCGGGGGGCCGATACAATGAGCAGTTCTTC
CAWNAGGRYNEQFF
>few|TRBJ1-5|TRBV2|NA
TGTGCCAGCAGTGGCCCCCGGCAGCCCCAGCATTTT
CASSGPRQPQHF
>NA|TRBJ2-5|TRBV9|NA
TGTGCCAGCAGCGTAGGGACCGGAGGGACCCAGTACTTC
CASSVGTGGTQYF
>NA|TRBJ2-2|TRBV21-1|NA
NA
CASSKGFGTGSGTGELFF